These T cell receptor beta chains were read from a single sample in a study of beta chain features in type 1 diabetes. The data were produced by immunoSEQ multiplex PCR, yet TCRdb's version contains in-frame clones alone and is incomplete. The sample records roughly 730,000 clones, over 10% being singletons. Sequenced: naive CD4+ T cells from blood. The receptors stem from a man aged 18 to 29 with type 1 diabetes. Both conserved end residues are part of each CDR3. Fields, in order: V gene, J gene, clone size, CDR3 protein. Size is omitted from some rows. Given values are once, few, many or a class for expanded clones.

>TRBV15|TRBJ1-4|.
CATSPTRDRVQKLFF
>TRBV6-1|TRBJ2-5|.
CASSARGSLYQETQYF
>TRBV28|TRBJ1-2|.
CATRAGTDYGYTF
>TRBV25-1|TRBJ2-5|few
CASSPGQGFLAQETQYF
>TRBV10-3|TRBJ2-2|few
CAITESNTGELFF
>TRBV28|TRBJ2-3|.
CASSPLLGGRTDTQYF
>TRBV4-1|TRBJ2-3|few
CASSQREGGADTQYF
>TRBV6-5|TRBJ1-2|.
CASSPGQGAGGYTF
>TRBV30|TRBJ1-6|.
CAWSPWKTGPYNSPLHF
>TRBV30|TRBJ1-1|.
CAWSVLVSSAEAFF
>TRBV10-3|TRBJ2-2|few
CAISVDRGSTGELFF
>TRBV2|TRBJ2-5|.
CASRGPRADRRETQYF
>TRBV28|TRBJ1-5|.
CASSPRIPGGNQPQHF
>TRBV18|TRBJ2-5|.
CASSPRQGETQYF
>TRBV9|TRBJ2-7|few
CASSVDGGYEQYF
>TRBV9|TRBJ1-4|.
CASSLGGGGEKLFF
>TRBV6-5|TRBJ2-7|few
CASSYADSSYEQYF
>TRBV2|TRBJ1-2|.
CASSVYSGANYGYTF
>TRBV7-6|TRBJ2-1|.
CASSLVPPLPNTLQEQFF
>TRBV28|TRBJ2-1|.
CASRAGGAQLNEQFF
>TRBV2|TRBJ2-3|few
CASSDGIFADTQYF
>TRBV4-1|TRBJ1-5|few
CASSQPTGDARNQPQHF
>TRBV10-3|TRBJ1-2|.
CAISESVIFGANPYGYTF
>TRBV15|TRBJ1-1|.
CATSEMTGSHTEAFF
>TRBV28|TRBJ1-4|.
CASSLTANEKLFF